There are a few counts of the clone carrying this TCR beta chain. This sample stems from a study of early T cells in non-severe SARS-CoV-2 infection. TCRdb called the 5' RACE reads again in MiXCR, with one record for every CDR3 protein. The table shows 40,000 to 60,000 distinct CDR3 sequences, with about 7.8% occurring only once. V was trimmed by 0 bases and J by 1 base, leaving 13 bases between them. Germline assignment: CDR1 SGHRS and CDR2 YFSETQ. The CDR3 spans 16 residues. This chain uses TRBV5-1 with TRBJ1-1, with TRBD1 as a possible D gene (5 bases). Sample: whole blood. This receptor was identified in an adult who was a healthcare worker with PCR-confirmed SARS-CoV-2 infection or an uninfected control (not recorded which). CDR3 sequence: CASSLERQGENTEAFF. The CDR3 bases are TGCGCCAGCAGCTTGGAACGACAAGGGGAGAACACTGAAGCTTTCTTT.